A selection of T cell receptor beta chains follows, all from one sample in a study of cytomegalovirus exposure and HLA in healthy donors. TCRdb's table, derived via immunoSEQ multiplex PCR, lists solely in-frame clones and lacks some. In total, the table holds 150,000 to 200,000 clones. Material for sequencing was PBMCs. The receptors shown here come from a woman younger than 30 in good health and CMV-seropositive. CDR3s include the opening cysteine and the closing phenylalanine or tryptophan. D genes are given only for firm matches.

J gene: TRBJ1-5; D gene: TRBD1; V gene: TRBV19; CDR3 protein: CASSIGGQGADQPQHF; CDR3 DNA: TGTGCCAGTAGTATTGGCGGACAGGGGGCAGATCAGCCCCAGCATTTT
J gene: TRBJ1-2; D gene: TRBD1; V gene: TRBV2; CDR3 protein: CASSEFTGTGPGVYGYTF; CDR3 DNA: TGTGCCAGCAGTGAATTTACTGGGACAGGGCCAGGTGTCTATGGCTACACCTTC
J gene: TRBJ1-1; D gene: NA; V gene: TRBV5-6; CDR3 protein: CASRLTGLGAFF; CDR3 DNA: TGTGCCAGCAGATTAACAGGGCTAGGAGCTTTCTTT
J gene: TRBJ1-1; D gene: NA; V gene: TRBV2; CDR3 protein: CASSFSTGTNTEAFF; CDR3 DNA: TGTGCCAGCAGTTTCTCAACAGGGACGAACACTGAAGCTTTCTTT
J gene: TRBJ2-7; D gene: NA; V gene: TRBV10-3; CDR3 protein: CAISGERGGNEQYF; CDR3 DNA: TGTGCCATCAGTGGTGAAAGGGGAGGCAACGAGCAGTACTTC
J gene: TRBJ2-3; D gene: TRBD2; V gene: TRBV5-1; CDR3 protein: CASSSGGGDTQYF; CDR3 DNA: TGCGCCAGCAGCTCGGGCGGGGGAGATACGCAGTATTTT
J gene: TRBJ2-6; D gene: NA; V gene: TRBV6-1; CDR3 protein: CASSEGTVFSGANVLTF; CDR3 DNA: TGTGCCAGCAGTGAAGGGACAGTCTTCTCTGGGGCCAACGTCCTGACTTTC
J gene: TRBJ2-5; D gene: TRBD1; V gene: TRBV18; CDR3 protein: CASSEGTGRTYF; CDR3 DNA: TGTGCCAGCTCGGAAGGGACAGGACGGACGTACTTC
J gene: TRBJ2-1; D gene: TRBD2; V gene: TRBV2; CDR3 protein: CASLPGGAGGPIEQFF; CDR3 DNA: TGTGCCAGCCTCCCGGGGGGAGCGGGGGGGCCCATAGAGCAGTTCTTC
J gene: TRBJ2-7; D gene: TRBD2; V gene: TRBV30; CDR3 protein: CAWSAAGVGTSFF; CDR3 DNA: TGTGCCTGGAGTGCCGCTGGAGTGGGGACTAGCTTTTTC
J gene: TRBJ1-2; D gene: TRBD1; V gene: TRBV2; CDR3 protein: CASRPGQGTRGYGYTF; CDR3 DNA: TGTGCCAGCAGACCGGGACAGGGCACCCGAGGCTATGGCTACACCTTC
J gene: TRBJ2-7; D gene: TRBD1; V gene: TRBV7-6; CDR3 protein: CASSLRQGVPYEQYF; CDR3 DNA: TGTGCCAGCAGCTTAAGACAGGGAGTTCCCTACGAGCAGTACTTC
J gene: TRBJ2-5; D gene: NA; V gene: TRBV27; CDR3 protein: CASSFSGGAGETQYF; CDR3 DNA: TGTGCCAGCAGTTTTAGTGGGGGGGCCGGAGAGACCCAGTACTTC
J gene: TRBJ1-3; D gene: NA; V gene: TRBV7-8; CDR3 protein: CASSQLVGNTIYF; CDR3 DNA: TGTGCCAGCAGCCAACTCGTTGGAAACACCATATATTTT
J gene: TRBJ2-1; D gene: TRBD2; V gene: TRBV19; CDR3 protein: CASSISGGGNEQFF; CDR3 DNA: TGTGCCAGTAGTATCAGCGGGGGAGGAAATGAGCAGTTCTTC
J gene: TRBJ1-1; D gene: NA; V gene: TRBV18; CDR3 protein: CASSPLAPNTEAFF; CDR3 DNA: TGTGCCAGCTCACCGTTGGCTCCTAACACTGAAGCTTTCTTT
J gene: TRBJ2-3; D gene: NA; V gene: TRBV7-9; CDR3 protein: CASSLSLTDTQYF; CDR3 DNA: TGTGCCAGCAGCTTATCCTTAACAGATACGCAGTATTTT
J gene: TRBJ1-5; D gene: NA; V gene: TRBV19; CDR3 protein: CASHPGLQVSNQPQHF; CDR3 DNA: TGTGCCAGCCACCCTGGATTGCAGGTTAGCAATCAGCCCCAGCATTTT
J gene: TRBJ1-2; D gene: NA; V gene: TRBV4-2; CDR3 protein: CASSQDGRGYGYTF; CDR3 DNA: TGTGCCAGCAGCCAAGATGGGAGGGGGTATGGCTACACCTTC
J gene: TRBJ1-1; D gene: TRBD1; V gene: TRBV28; CDR3 protein: CASRGSGQGNEAFF; CDR3 DNA: TGTGCCAGCAGGGGATCGGGACAGGGAAATGAAGCTTTCTTT
J gene: TRBJ2-5; D gene: TRBD1; V gene: TRBV6-5; CDR3 protein: CASRSTGGWQETQYF; CDR3 DNA: TGTGCCAGCAGGTCGACAGGGGGCTGGCAAGAGACCCAGTACTTC
J gene: TRBJ1-1; D gene: NA; V gene: TRBV7-8; CDR3 protein: CASTLITGNTEAFF; CDR3 DNA: TGTGCCAGCACCTTGATAACAGGGAACACTGAAGCTTTCTTT
J gene: TRBJ2-1; D gene: NA; V gene: TRBV5-3; CDR3 protein: CARRSGTPSYNEQFF; CDR3 DNA: TGTGCCAGAAGGTCCGGGACACCCTCCTACAATGAGCAGTTCTTC
J gene: TRBJ2-7; D gene: NA; V gene: TRBV5-1; CDR3 protein: CASSQDRYEQYF; CDR3 DNA: TGCGCCAGCAGCCAAGACAGGTACGAGCAGTACTTC
J gene: TRBJ1-5; D gene: NA; V gene: TRBV6-6; CDR3 protein: CATTSAGNQPQHF; CDR3 DNA: TGTGCCACCACCTCAGCCGGGAATCAGCCCCAGCATTTT
J gene: TRBJ1-1; D gene: NA; V gene: TRBV29-1; CDR3 protein: CSVRTGMEAFF; CDR3 DNA: TGCAGCGTTCGGACCGGGATGGAAGCTTTCTTT
J gene: TRBJ1-6; D gene: TRBD1; V gene: TRBV25-1; CDR3 protein: CASSAWDSPNSPLHF; CDR3 DNA: TGTGCCAGCAGTGCTTGGGACAGTCCTAATTCACCCCTCCACTTT
J gene: TRBJ1-2; D gene: TRBD1; V gene: TRBV18; CDR3 protein: CASSPTGDGYTF; CDR3 DNA: TGTGCCAGCTCACCGACAGGGGACGGCTACACCTTC
J gene: TRBJ1-2; D gene: NA; V gene: TRBV18; CDR3 protein: CASLPDSTGYGYTF; CDR3 DNA: TGTGCCAGCTTGCCGGACTCTACAGGGTATGGCTACACCTTC
J gene: TRBJ2-1; D gene: TRBD2; V gene: TRBV7-8; CDR3 protein: CASSFVASGRSNEQFF; CDR3 DNA: TGTGCCAGCAGCTTTGTAGCTAGCGGGAGATCCAATGAGCAGTTCTTC
J gene: TRBJ2-1; D gene: TRBD2; V gene: TRBV5-4; CDR3 protein: CASSSGLAGTEGEQFF; CDR3 DNA: TGTGCCAGCAGCTCGGGACTAGCGGGGACTGAGGGTGAGCAGTTCTTC
J gene: TRBJ1-1; D gene: NA; V gene: TRBV7-8; CDR3 protein: CASSLVLAHTEAFF; CDR3 DNA: TGTGCCAGCAGCTTAGTTTTAGCTCACACTGAAGCTTTCTTT
J gene: TRBJ2-6; D gene: NA; V gene: TRBV2; CDR3 protein: CASSDWGGGANVLTF; CDR3 DNA: TGTGCCAGCAGTGACTGGGGAGGTGGGGCCAACGTCCTGACTTTC
J gene: TRBJ1-5; D gene: TRBD1; V gene: TRBV7-2; CDR3 protein: CASSPQGQGTNQPQHF; CDR3 DNA: TGTGCCAGCAGCCCACAGGGACAGGGTACCAATCAGCCCCAGCATTTT
J gene: TRBJ1-2; D gene: TRBD1; V gene: TRBV5-1; CDR3 protein: CASSQTTPGQGRYGYTF; CDR3 DNA: TGCGCCAGCAGCCAAACAACACCGGGACAGGGACGTTATGGCTACACCTTC
J gene: TRBJ2-1; D gene: NA; V gene: TRBV6-5; CDR3 protein: CASRRPGDNEQFF; CDR3 DNA: TGTGCCAGCAGGCGCCCAGGGGACAATGAGCAGTTCTTC
J gene: TRBJ2-3; D gene: TRBD2; V gene: TRBV7-2; CDR3 protein: CATSYGGLAETDTQYF; CDR3 DNA: TGTGCCACCTCTTACGGGGGACTAGCGGAAACAGATACGCAGTATTTT
J gene: TRBJ2-7; D gene: TRBD2; V gene: TRBV27; CDR3 protein: CASSWGGGVFEQYF; CDR3 DNA: TGTGCCAGCAGTTGGGGGGGAGGGGTTTTCGAGCAGTACTTC
J gene: TRBJ2-5; D gene: TRBD2; V gene: TRBV7-6; CDR3 protein: CASSIASGSKTQYF; CDR3 DNA: TGTGCCAGCAGCATTGCTAGCGGGAGTAAGACCCAGTACTTC
J gene: TRBJ1-2; D gene: TRBD1; V gene: TRBV7-9; CDR3 protein: CASSSAGTGYGYTF; CDR3 DNA: TGTGCCAGCAGCTCGGCTGGGACAGGCTATGGCTACACCTTC
J gene: TRBJ1-4; D gene: TRBD1; V gene: TRBV30; CDR3 protein: CAWGQGYGNEKLFF; CDR3 DNA: TGTGCCTGGGGACAGGGTTACGGTAATGAAAAACTGTTTTTT
J gene: TRBJ1-6; D gene: NA; V gene: TRBV5-6; CDR3 protein: CASSLWRSSFSPLHF; CDR3 DNA: TGTGCCAGCAGTCTGTGGCGGAGCTCCTTTTCACCCCTCCACTTT
J gene: TRBJ2-3; D gene: TRBD1; V gene: TRBV15; CDR3 protein: CATSSRGQFQTDTQYF; CDR3 DNA: TGTGCCACCAGCAGCAGGGGGCAATTTCAAACAGATACGCAGTATTTT
J gene: TRBJ2-5; D gene: NA; V gene: TRBV30; CDR3 protein: CAWSVPGLGQETQYF; CDR3 DNA: TGTGCCTGGAGTGTACCCGGACTTGGCCAAGAGACCCAGTACTTC
J gene: TRBJ2-1; D gene: TRBD2; V gene: TRBV2; CDR3 protein: CASSPLTLLAEQDNEQFF; CDR3 DNA: TGTGCCAGCAGTCCCCTAACTCTACTAGCGGAACAAGACAATGAGCAGTTCTTC
J gene: TRBJ2-5; D gene: NA; V gene: TRBV5-1; CDR3 protein: CASSSQYRSEETQYF; CDR3 DNA: TGCGCCAGCAGCTCGCAATACCGGTCCGAAGAGACCCAGTACTTC